This T cell receptor (beta chain) appears in the sequencing data of a study of cytomegalovirus exposure and HLA in healthy donors. Primers for the PCR totalled 60 Vbeta and 13 Jbeta. Clones were read by immunoSEQ multiplex PCR, and TCRdb kept only the in-frame ones, dropping some. Of roughly 100,000 clones listed, 60% to 75% are singletons. As for the donors, each was a healthy bone marrow donor. This CDR3 is built from 13 residues. The germline V gene has CDR1 WNHNN and CDR2 SYGVQD (reference sequence). Germline trimming cut 9 bases from V and 9 bases from J; bases unmatched to any gene: 11. This chain uses TRBV10-1 with TRBJ1-2; TRBD1 aligns across 9 bases. The sample comprised PBMCs. The clonotype originates from a man between 50 and 59 years old in good health and CMV-seronegative. CDR3 residues: CASKRPGQGRYTF. CDR3 DNA sequence: TGCGCCAGTAAAAGACCGGGACAGGGCCGCTACACCTTC.